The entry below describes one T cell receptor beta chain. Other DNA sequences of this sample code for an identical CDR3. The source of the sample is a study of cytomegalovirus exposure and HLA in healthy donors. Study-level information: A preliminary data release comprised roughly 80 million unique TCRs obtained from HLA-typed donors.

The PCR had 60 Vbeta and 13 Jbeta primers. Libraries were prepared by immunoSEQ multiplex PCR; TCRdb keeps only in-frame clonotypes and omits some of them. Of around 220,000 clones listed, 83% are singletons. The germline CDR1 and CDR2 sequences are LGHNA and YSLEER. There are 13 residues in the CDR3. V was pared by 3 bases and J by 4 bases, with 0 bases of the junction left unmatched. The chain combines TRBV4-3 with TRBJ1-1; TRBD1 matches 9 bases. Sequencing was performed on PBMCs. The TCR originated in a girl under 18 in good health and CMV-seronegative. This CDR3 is CASSQDRGTEAFF. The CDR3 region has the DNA TGCGCCAGCAGCCAGGACAGGGGCACTGAAGCTTTCTTT.